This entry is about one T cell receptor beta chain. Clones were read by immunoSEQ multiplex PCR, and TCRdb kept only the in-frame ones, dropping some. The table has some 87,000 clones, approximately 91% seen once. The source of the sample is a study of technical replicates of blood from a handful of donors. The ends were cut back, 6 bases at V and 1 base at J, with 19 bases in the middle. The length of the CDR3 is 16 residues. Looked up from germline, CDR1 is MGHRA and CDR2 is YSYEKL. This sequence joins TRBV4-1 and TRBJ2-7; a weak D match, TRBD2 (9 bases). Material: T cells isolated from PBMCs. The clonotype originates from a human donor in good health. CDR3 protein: CASSPSGTGDSYEQYF. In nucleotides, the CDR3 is TGCGCCAGCAGTCCTAGCGGGACAGGCGATTCCTACGAGCAGTACTTC.